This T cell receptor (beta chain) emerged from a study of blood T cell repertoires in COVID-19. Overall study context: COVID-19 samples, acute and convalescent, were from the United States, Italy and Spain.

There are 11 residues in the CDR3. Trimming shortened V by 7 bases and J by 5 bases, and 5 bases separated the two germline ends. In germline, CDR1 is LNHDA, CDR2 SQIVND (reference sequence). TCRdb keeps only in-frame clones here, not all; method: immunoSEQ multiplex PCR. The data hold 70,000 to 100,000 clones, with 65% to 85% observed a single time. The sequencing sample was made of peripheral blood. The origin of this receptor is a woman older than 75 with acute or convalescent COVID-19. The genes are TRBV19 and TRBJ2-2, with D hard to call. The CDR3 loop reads CASTKTGELFF. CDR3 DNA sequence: TGTGCCAGTACCAAAACCGGGGAGCTGTTTTTT.